The TCR beta chain described here comes from a study of control samples from healthy donors and cancer patients (dated by TCRdb to 2018 to 2020). The library was made by the immunoSEQ multiplex PCR assay. Entries here come from immuneACCESS through TCRdb and include only in-frame sequences with V and J called. Some clones fail to appear in such tables; in the studies checked, an unresolved V gene covers under half of the shortfall, and the cause of the remainder is unknown. The sample profile shows fewer than 15,000 clones; around 94% of them were found once. Roughly 30% of the sample belongs to the ten largest clones. The CDR3 holds 13 amino acids from the cysteine to the phenylalanine. Only CDR3 DNA is held: 39 bases, read in frame from base 1. CDR1 and CDR2 were assigned from the germline V gene (reference sequence) as MNHEY and SMNVEV. V gives up 6 bases and J gives up 3 bases, and the segment between their germline ends measures 10 bases.

Details on this clone: Its antigen has not been determined. Base-call qualities are not available, and no considerably larger clone is one nucleotide away.

Sequenced: PBMCs. The sequence is built from TRBV27 and TRBJ2-3; the D region possibly corresponds to TRBD2 (5 bases align). The receptor was isolated from a man aged 65 to 85 with head and neck cancer. The DNA reads as follows: TGTGCCAGCAGGAGTACGGGGACAGATACGCAGTATTTT. This yields the protein CASRSTGTDTQYF.